The source of this T cell receptor beta chain is a study of molecular identifiers for immune sequencing clone quantification. The study, taken as a whole, reports: A shared barcode on identical TCR molecules could lead to underestimated sizes for highly expanded clones.

CDR1 SGHDN and CDR2 FVKESK come from the germline V gene. Trimming stripped 4 bases from V and 5 bases from J, with 14 bases between. The CDR3 loop spans 15 amino acids. TCRdb reanalysed the PCR reads using MiXCR and keeps one entry per CDR3 protein. The sample holds some 320,000 distinct CDR3 sequences, roughly 23% seen once. Remarks on this clonotype: As yet, its antigen is unknown.

The clonotype originates from a human donor in good health. Some libraries in this study had Jurkat cell RNA spiked in. Input material: naive CD8+ T cells from blood, with Jurkat cell RNA spiked in. Subset in this sample: FACS-sorted CD8+CD4-CCR7+CD45RA+ naive T cells. This sequence joins TRBV14 and TRBJ2-2, with no clear D. As DNA, the CDR3 is TGTGCCAGCAGCCTGGACCTCCCGTCTACCGGGGAGCTGTTTTTT. It codes for CASSLDLPSTGELFF.